This T cell receptor beta chain was observed in a study of human T cells and chemical hapten exposure. On the study more broadly: TCR yields differed between samples (mainly from small differences in pooled library volume). Notes on the study in general: No shift was seen in TCRs above 1 in 1000 frequency with DPC sensitization.

CDR3 size: 17 residues. Trimming cost V 6 bases and J 1 base; bases outside gene matches: 10. This clonotype was seen at least ten times. Its antigen is not known. Individual cDNA molecules (in the library) carried attached unique molecular identifiers. In the original workflow: Samples contained a median of approximately 100,000 TCRs, with a range of 23,224 to 690,600. TCRdb reanalysed the 5' RACE reads using MiXCR and keeps one entry per CDR3 protein. The V and J calls come from TCRdb's annotation, not from the publication. The sample has about 140,000 distinct CDR3 sequences, about 4.3% seen once. RNA extraction used unfractionated whole blood as the source of total RNA.

This sequence originates from a female donor in good health. The rearrangement links TRBV12-3 or TRBV12-4 to TRBJ2-1; 9 nucleotides align to TRBD2. The CDR3 bases are TGTGCCAGCAGCAAGAGTAGCGGGGGACGATCCTACAATGAGCAGTTCTTC. Its translation: CASSKSSGGRSYNEQFF.